The rows below give T cell receptor beta chains drawn from one sample of a study of T cells after posttransplantation cyclophosphamide. Sequencing used immunoSEQ multiplex PCR; TCRdb keeps in-frame clones, though not all of them. The repertoire holds 15,000 or so clones, over 60% seen once, with roughly a third in the top ten. Sequenced material: CD8+ T cells sorted from PBMCs, taken 1,900 to 2,000 days after a stem cell transplant with posttransplant cyclophosphamide. The origin of the receptors is a female patient aged 35-55 years who received an allogeneic stem cell transplant from a related donor, was CMV-positive, and had no GVHD. The T cells may come from the graft donor. Each CDR3 is given with its conserved first and last residue. The D gene is left open where the match is weak. Not every row has a clone size; where given, it reads once, few, many or a size class.

d_call,j_call,v_call,clone_size,cdr3_nt,cdr3_aa
.,TRBJ1-2,TRBV27,few,TGTGCCAGCAGTGGGGGAGGTTGGTATGGCTACACCTTC,CASSGGGWYGYTF
.,TRBJ2-3,TRBV5-1,once,TGCGCCAGCAGCTTGTTGCTAGAGAGCCCAGATACGCAGTATTTT,CASSLLLESPDTQYF
TRBD1,TRBJ2-4,TRBV27,.,TGTGCCAGCAGTCCCGGGACAGGGGTAGCCAAAAACATTCAGTACTTC,CASSPGTGVAKNIQYF
TRBD2,TRBJ2-1,TRBV5-1,.,TGCGCCAGCAGGGCCCCTTTAGCGGGGGGGCTACATGAGCAGTTCTTC,CASRAPLAGGLHEQFF
.,TRBJ1-2,TRBV2,.,TGTGCCAGCAGTGAGGGATGGAGGGGAGTCGACTATGGCTACACCTTC,CASSEGWRGVDYGYTF
.,TRBJ2-7,TRBV5-6,.,TGTGCCAGCAGCTTGCCAGGGGATTACGAGCAGTACTTC,CASSLPGDYEQYF
.,TRBJ2-7,TRBV28,few,TGTGCCAGCAGCCGCCACGGCCTGGGGAGCTCCTACGAGCAGTACTTC,CASSRHGLGSSYEQYF
TRBD1,TRBJ2-5,TRBV7-8,.,TGTGCCAGCAGCCTAGTGGACAGGGAAGAGACCCAGTACTTC,CASSLVDREETQYF
.,TRBJ1-1,TRBV25-1,.,TGTGCCAGCAGTGACGGGCGGGAGGGCAACACTGAAGCTTTCTTT,CASSDGREGNTEAFF
.,TRBJ2-2,TRBV11-3,.,TGTGCCAGCAGCGATACCCCCAGTACCGGGGAGCTGTTTTTT,CASSDTPSTGELFF
.,TRBJ2-4,TRBV18,few,TGTGCCAGCTCACCGGAGGAGGGGCTAGCCAAAAACATTCAGTACTTC,CASSPEEGLAKNIQYF
.,TRBJ2-7,TRBV11-2,.,TGTGCCAGCAGCCCCGGGTCCGAGCAGTACTTC,CASSPGSEQYF
.,TRBJ2-7,TRBV13,.,TGTGCCAGCAGCTTAGGGGGGGGAGGAATTGGATACGAGCAGTACTTC,CASSLGGGGIGYEQYF
.,TRBJ1-4,TRBV7-9,.,TGTGCCAGCAGCTCCCTGTTGGGGGAGGATGAAAAACTGTTTTTT,CASSSLLGEDEKLFF
TRBD2,TRBJ2-5,TRBV25-1,.,TGTGCCAGCAGTGAAGGGACTAGCGGGGGGGCCGGGGAGACCCAGTACTTC,CASSEGTSGGAGETQYF
TRBD2,TRBJ2-1,TRBV11-2,once,TGTGCCAGCAGCTCCTCTAGCGGGGGGGCAATCTCCTACAATGAGCAGTTCTTC,CASSSSSGGAISYNEQFF
.,TRBJ1-5,TRBV10-3,.,TGTGCCATCAGTGACCCAGGGACACCGGATCAGCCCCAGCATTTT,CAISDPGTPDQPQHF
.,TRBJ1-6,TRBV6-5,few,TGTGCCAGCAGTTGGGGGCCTAATTCACCCCTCCACTTT,CASSWGPNSPLHF
.,TRBJ2-1,TRBV4-3,once,TGCGCCAGCAGCCATGGGACACGTGAGCAGTTCTTC,CASSHGTREQFF
.,TRBJ1-1,TRBV21-1,once,TGTGCCAGCAGCAAAGTAATAGGGGCAGGGGACACTGAAGCTTTCTTT,CASSKVIGAGDTEAFF
TRBD1,TRBJ1-2,TRBV7-6,.,TGTGCCAGCAGCCCACAGGGGGGCTATGGCTACACCTTC,CASSPQGGYGYTF
.,TRBJ1-4,TRBV6-4,.,TGTGCTGAACCAGGAAGAACTAATGAAAAACTGTTTTTT,CAEPGRTNEKLFF
.,TRBJ1-5,TRBV19,.,TGTGCCAGTAGTATGCTTCGAGAGCTTAATCAGCCCCAGCATTTT,CASSMLRELNQPQHF
.,TRBJ1-1,TRBV7-9,.,TGTGCCAGCAGCGTAAGGGAGGCTGAAGCTTTCTTT,CASSVREAEAFF
.,TRBJ1-5,TRBV7-8,.,TGTGCCAGCAGCTTAGGAGGGAGGGGGGAAGGCAATCAGCCCCAGCATTTT,CASSLGGRGEGNQPQHF